These T cell receptor beta chains were read from a single sample in a study of blood T cell repertoires in COVID-19. Profiling relied on immunoSEQ multiplex PCR, and the TCRdb table lists in-frame clones only, not all of them. The data hold roughly 140,000 clones, with approximately 80% observed a single time. The sample consisted of peripheral blood. These receptors were obtained from a man aged 55 to 70 with active or convalescent COVID-19. The CDR3 runs from the conserved cysteine through the conserved F or W. D genes are given only for firm matches. Clone size is shown for a subset of rows, as once, few, many or a class of expanded clone.

13	TRBD1	once	TRBV5-1	TRBJ1-1	CASSLIVGGLAFF	TGCGCCAGCAGCTTGATCGTAGGGGGCTTGGCTTTCTTT
15	TRBD1	-	TRBV9	TRBJ2-2	CASSVDRSGTGELFF	TGTGCCAGCAGCGTGGACAGGTCAGGCACCGGGGAGCTGTTTTTT
14	-	-	TRBV27	TRBJ2-2	CASSLRVRTGELFF	TGTGCCAGCAGTTTACGCGTTCGAACCGGGGAGCTGTTTTTT
14	TRBD1	-	TRBV15	TRBJ2-1	CATSSGTEYNEQFF	TGTGCCACCAGCAGCGGGACAGAATACAATGAGCAGTTCTTC
13	-	-	TRBV4-1	TRBJ1-3	CASSQIRGYAIYF	TGCGCCAGCAGCCAAATCCGGGGGTACGCCATATATTTT
13	-	-	TRBV15	TRBJ1-2	CATSGSGTYGYTF	TGTGCCACCAGCGGCTCAGGTACTTATGGCTACACCTTC
19	TRBD1	-	TRBV7-8	TRBJ2-1	CASSLALLWGTGVSNEQFF	TGTGCCAGCAGCTTAGCCTTATTATGGGGGACAGGGGTATCCAATGAGCAGTTCTTC
13	-	-	TRBV7-2	TRBJ2-3	CASSLGPRDTQYF	TGTGCCAGCAGCTTAGGGCCACGAGATACGCAGTATTTT
15	TRBD1	-	TRBV11-3	TRBJ2-1	CASSYRDRDYNEQFF	TGTGCCAGCAGCTACCGGGACAGGGACTACAATGAGCAGTTCTTC
15	TRBD1	-	TRBV4-3	TRBJ2-1	CASSQEQGAQDEQFF	TGCGCCAGCAGCCAAGAACAGGGGGCCCAGGATGAGCAGTTCTTC
14	-	once	TRBV5-5	TRBJ1-4	CASTGRTTNEKLFF	TGTGCCAGCACAGGGAGGACAACTAATGAAAAACTGTTTTTT
12	-	few	TRBV4-3	TRBJ2-3	CASSQVLDTQYF	TGCGCCAGCAGCCAAGTCTTAGATACGCAGTATTTT
13	TRBD1	-	TRBV5-1	TRBJ1-2	CASSREGTAGYTF	TGCGCCAGCAGCCGTGAGGGGACAGCAGGCTACACCTTC
15	TRBD1	-	TRBV18	TRBJ1-5	CASSSRQGRNQPQHF	TGTGCCAGCTCATCCAGACAGGGACGGAACCAGCCCCAGCATTTT
15	-	-	TRBV4-1	TRBJ2-3	CASSLEGISADTQYF	TGCGCCAGCAGCCTGGAGGGGATAAGCGCAGATACGCAGTATTTT
18	-	-	TRBV28	TRBJ1-5	CASSFNKLKGDNNQPQHF	TGTGCCAGCAGTTTTAATAAGCTTAAAGGGGACAACAATCAGCCCCAGCATTTT
14	-	-	TRBV14	TRBJ2-7	CASSPGTFSYEQYF	TGTGCCAGCAGCCCCGGGACATTCTCCTACGAGCAGTACTTC
13	-	-	TRBV3-1/TRBV3-2	TRBJ1-2	CASSQGRGYGYTF	TGTGCCAGCAGCCAAGGGCGGGGCTATGGCTACACCTTC
15	TRBD1	few	TRBV4-2	TRBJ1-2	CASSQSRQGLSGYTF	TGTGCCAGCAGCCAATCCCGACAGGGATTAAGTGGCTACACCTTC
14	TRBD2	-	TRBV7-9	TRBJ2-7	CASSFGTSGNEQYF	TGTGCCAGCAGCTTTGGGACTAGCGGCAACGAGCAGTACTTC
18	TRBD2	-	TRBV7-2	TRBJ2-1	CASSFHAPGLAGVDEQFF	TGTGCCAGCAGCTTCCACGCACCGGGACTAGCGGGAGTGGATGAGCAGTTCTTC
14	-	once	TRBV5-6	TRBJ2-7	CASSLGPGVYEQYF	TGTGCCAGCAGCTTGGGCCCAGGGGTTTACGAGCAGTACTTC